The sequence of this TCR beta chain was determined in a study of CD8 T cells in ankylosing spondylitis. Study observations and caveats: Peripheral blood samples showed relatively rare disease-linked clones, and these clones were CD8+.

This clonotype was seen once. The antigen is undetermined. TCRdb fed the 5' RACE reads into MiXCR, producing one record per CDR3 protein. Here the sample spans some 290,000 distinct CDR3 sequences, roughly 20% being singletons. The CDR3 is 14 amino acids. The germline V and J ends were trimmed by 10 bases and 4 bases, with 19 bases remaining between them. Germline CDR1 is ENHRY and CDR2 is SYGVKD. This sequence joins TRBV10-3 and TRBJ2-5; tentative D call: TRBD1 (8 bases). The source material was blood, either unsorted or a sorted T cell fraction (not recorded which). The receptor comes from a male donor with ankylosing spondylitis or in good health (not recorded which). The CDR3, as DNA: TGTGCCACGGGGGGCCCAGGGGGCGGAGAGACCCAGTACTTC. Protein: CATGGPGGGETQYF.